A single sample is the source of the 21 T cell receptor beta chains below, sequenced in a study of beta chain features in type 1 diabetes. The whole isolated RNA underwent reverse transcription, so sequencing captured expressed TCRB transcripts. Only in-frame clones appear in the TCRdb table, and some are missing; sequencing was by immunoSEQ multiplex PCR. The sample lists about 370,000 clones; 9.5% to 10% were seen once. The antigens of these receptors remain unknown. The study, taken as a whole, reports: For Type 1 diabetes patients, all four CD4+ subsets carried TCRB CDR3s that were moderately but significantly shorter.

Sequencing used central memory CD4+ T cells from blood. The source of these receptors is a man younger than 40 with type 1 diabetes.

The rearrangement uses TRBV6-1 and TRBJ1-3, with D uncertain. The germline V gene has CDR1 MNHNS and CDR2 SASEGT. The V and J ends lost 2 bases and 2 bases respectively, with 4 bases between them. The CDR3 is 13 amino acids. In DNA, the CDR3 is TGTGCCAGCAGTGAAAGGCCTGGAAACACCATATATTTT. Translating it yields CASSERPGNTIYF.

The chain couples TRBV11-3 to TRBJ1-1; the match to TRBD1 covers 8 bases. V gave up 6 bases and J gave up 4 bases; unmatched junction bases: 13. The CDR3 totals 16 residues. CDR1 is SGHNT and CDR2 is YENEEA in the germline V gene. The DNA for the CDR3 is TGTGCCAGCAGTCACGGACAGGGAGAGGTGAGCACTGAAGCTTTCTTT. Residues: CASSHGQGEVSTEAFF.

As to this clone: The sample contains more than one DNA sequence encoding this CDR3. The chain combines TRBV2 with TRBJ2-5; no firm D call. Per germline, CDR1 SNHLY and CDR2 FYNNEI. The CDR3 is 13 residues long. Deletions cut 10 bases from V and 4 bases from J, with 16 bases between. DNA for the CDR3: TGTGCCATCGAAGTGGGTGAGCGAGAGACCCAGTACTTC. This codes for CAIEVGERETQYF.

This clone was detected many times. The V and J genes are TRBV29-1 and TRBJ2-7, with D possibly called TRBD1 or TRBD2 (6 bases each). This CDR3 contains 14 residues. Trimming shortened V by 6 bases and J by 5 bases, and 20 bases separated the two germline ends. CDR1 and CDR2 from the germline V gene are SQVTM and ANQGSEA. The CDR3 region is CSVLRGQGSDEQYF. DNA of the CDR3: TGCAGCGTCCTTCGGGGGCAGGGGAGCGACGAGCAGTACTTC.

This clone was counted only a few times. The chain recombines TRBV27 with TRBJ2-1; possibly TRBD1 for D (5 bases). The CDR3 spans 17 residues. Trimming removed 6 bases from V and 0 bases from J, with 18 bases in between. CDR1 is MNHEY and CDR2 is SMNVEV in the germline V gene (reference sequence). CDR3 bases: TGTGCCAGCAGCCCAACAGGTGATTTCGTCTCCTACAATGAGCAGTTCTTC. It encodes CASSPTGDFVSYNEQFF.

The rearrangement links TRBV7-2 to TRBJ2-7; TRBD1 agrees at 9 bases. The V and J ends lost 6 bases and 9 bases, in that order; junction bases with no gene match: 15. Per germline, CDR1 SGHTA and CDR2 FQGNSA. The CDR3 length is 15 residues. The CDR3 here is CASRPGTGKGLGQYF. Here the CDR3 DNA reads TGTGCCAGCAGACCCGGGACAGGGAAGGGGCTGGGGCAGTACTTC.

The sample holds a few counts of this clone. The rearrangement uses TRBV15 and TRBJ2-7, with 7 positions matching TRBD2. Trimming at V came to 5 bases and at J to 5 bases, leaving 12 bases not matched to a gene. The CDR3 sequence is 15 residues long. The germline gives CDR1 LNHNV, CDR2 YYDKDF (reference sequence). The CDR3 protein is CATSPPLGRWNEQYF. In nucleotides, the CDR3 is TGTGCCACCAGCCCGCCCCTCGGGAGGTGGAACGAGCAGTACTTC.

This clone showed up just a few times. The genes are TRBV28 and TRBJ2-5; D gene unclear. CDR3 size: 14 residues. Germline loops: CDR1 MDHEN, CDR2 SYDVKM. V was shortened by 2 bases and J by 2 bases, with 9 bases between the two germline ends. CDR3 DNA: TGTGCCAGCAGTTTAATAATTACACAAGAGACCCAGTACTTC. This translates into CASSLIITQETQYF. The full variable domain, rest sourced from reference TRBV28 and TRBJ2-5, is DVKVTQSSRYLVKRTGEKVFLECVQDMDHENMFWYRQDPGLGLRLIYFSYDVKMKEKGDIPEGYSVSREKKERFSLILESASTNQTSMYLCASSLIITQETQYFGPGTRLLVL.

This clone was recorded a few times. The gene calls are TRBV25-1 and TRBJ1-2; 8 nucleotides match TRBD1. CDR1 is MGHDK, CDR2 SYGVNS, per germline. The CDR3 covers 14 residues. V lost 5 bases to trimming and J lost 4 bases; unmatched junction nucleotides: 6. The CDR3 bases are TGTGCCAGCAGTAAAGGACAGGGTCGCTATGGCTACACCTTC. This translates into CASSKGQGRYGYTF.

In this sample, this clone turned up a few times. This chain joins TRBV7-2 and TRBJ2-1; possibly TRBD1 for D (6 bases). Looked up from germline, CDR1 is SGHTA and CDR2 is FQGNSA. The CDR3 runs 13 residues. V lost 9 bases to trimming and J lost 6 bases, with 15 bases between them. CDR3 coding DNA: TGTGCCAGTGGGACACCAATTGGCAATGAGCAGTTCTTC. It is translated as CASGTPIGNEQFF.

The chain uses TRBV2 and TRBJ1-1; no clear D. V was clipped by 0 bases and J by 0 bases, with 5 bases between them. Looked up from germline, CDR1 is SNHLY and CDR2 is FYNNEI. CDR3 size: 14 residues. The chain's CDR3 is CASSEAFMNTEAFF. The CDR3 nucleotides read TGTGCCAGCAGTGAAGCCTTTATGAACACTGAAGCTTTCTTT.

This clone was seen more than once but under ten times. CDR3 sequence: CASTLSHTYKSTGRYEQYF. CDR3 DNA sequence: TGTGCCAGCACCCTCTCGCACACATATAAGAGTACGGGCCGTTACGAGCAGTACTTC. This rearrangement joins TRBV9 to TRBJ2-7, with D unclear. In germline, CDR1 is SGDLS, CDR2 YYNGEE. The length of the CDR3 is 19 residues. V shed 6 bases and J shed 4 bases, with 32 bases lying between them.

This clone appeared many times. The J gene is TRBJ2-3, the V gene TRBV30; D uncertain. Germline V gene data show CDR1 as GTSNPN and CDR2 as SVGIG (reference sequence). Trimming cost V 2 bases and J 3 bases, with 12 bases left between them. The CDR3 length is 14 residues. CDR3 nucleotide sequence: TGTGCCTGGAGTCAACGGGTGGGAACAGATACGCAGTATTTT. It yields the protein CAWSQRVGTDTQYF.

In this sample, this clone is medium-sized. The chain couples TRBV7-9 to TRBJ1-2; D call uncertain. This CDR3 is 13 amino acids long. Deletions cut 2 bases from V and 9 bases from J, with 13 bases between. In germline, CDR1 is SEHNR, CDR2 FQNEAQ (reference sequence). The chain's CDR3 is CASSLRTDYSYTF. The CDR3 nucleotides read TGTGCCAGCAGCTTAAGGACTGATTATAGCTACACCTTC.

This clone was seen ten or more times. The CDR3 loop reads CASSLDQGGTGSSQKQFF. The CDR3 DNA sequence: TGTGCCAGCAGCTTAGATCAAGGGGGGACAGGGTCATCGCAAAAGCAGTTCTTC. The gene calls are TRBV11-3 and TRBJ2-1; TRBD1 matches 9 bases. J gave up 11 bases and V 0 bases, and 17 bases lay outside the gene matches. CDR1 and CDR2 (germline): SGHNT, YENEEA. The CDR3 runs 18 residues.

This sequence joins TRBV7-3 and TRBJ2-7; unclear D gene. Germline-derived CDR1 and CDR2 are SGHTA and FQGTGA. V lost 8 bases, J lost 0 bases, and 20 bases lay in between. There are 16 residues in the CDR3. CDR3 in amino acids: CASVAAWSPPSYEQYF. The CDR3 DNA is TGTGCCAGCGTCGCAGCGTGGAGTCCCCCCTCCTACGAGCAGTACTTC.

This clone was counted only a few times. The chain joins TRBV6-1 to TRBJ2-5, with unresolved D. This CDR3 has 13 residues. The V gene lost 6 bases and the J gene lost 5 bases, with 13 bases spanning the gap. From germline, CDR1 is MNHNS and CDR2 SASEGT. The CDR3 DNA reads as TGTGCCAGCAGCCGGAAAAGGGCGGAGACCCAGTACTTC. Encoded protein: CASSRKRAETQYF.

Ten or more counts support this clone. The rearrangement joins TRBV7-9 to TRBJ2-7; tentative D call: TRBD2 (6 bases). The germline V and J ends were trimmed by 1 base and 7 bases, with 11 bases remaining between them. CDR3 size: 13 residues. Germline assignment: CDR1 SEHNR and CDR2 FQNEAQ (reference sequence). CDR3 protein: CASSLGTSREQYF. CDR3 in DNA: TGTGCCAGCAGCTTAGGAACTAGCCGAGAGCAGTACTTC. Drawing the rest from reference TRBV7-9 and TRBJ2-7, the complete variable domain is DTGVSQNPRHKITKRGQNVTFRCDPISEHNRLYWYRQTLGQGPEFLTYFQNEAQLEKSRLLSDRFSAERPKGSFSTLEIQRTEQGDSAMYLCASSLGTSREQYFGPGTRLTVT.

The V and J genes are TRBV4-1 and TRBJ2-1; 11 positions match TRBD2. The J segment lost 9 bases and the V segment lost 1 base, leaving 8 bases of the junction unmatched. Germline CDR1 is MGHRA and CDR2 is YSYEKL. CDR3 length: 16 residues. CDR3 in amino acids: CASSQVSSGRQGEQFF. In nucleotides, the CDR3 is TGCGCCAGCAGCCAAGTCTCTAGCGGGAGGCAGGGTGAGCAGTTCTTC.

This clone was seen a handful of times. This rearrangement joins TRBV13 to TRBJ2-1, with TRBD1 identical over 7 bases. From germline, CDR1 is PRHDT and CDR2 FYEKMQ (reference sequence). This CDR3 is 13 amino acids long. V shed 6 bases and J 7 bases; nucleotides not matched to a gene: 6. The CDR3 spells CASSRDRENEQFF. The CDR3 DNA sequence: TGTGCCAGCAGTCGGGACAGAGAAAATGAGCAGTTCTTC.

The table lists this clone with a few counts. The V and J genes are TRBV7-3 and TRBJ1-5, with no clear D. Germline V gene lookup returns CDR1 SGHTA and CDR2 FQGTGA. The CDR3 sequence is 13 residues long. Trimming took off 4 bases at V and 0 bases at J, with 4 bases between the two ends. CDR3: CASSWDSNQPQHF. The CDR3 bases are TGTGCCAGCAGCTGGGATAGCAATCAGCCCCAGCATTTT.